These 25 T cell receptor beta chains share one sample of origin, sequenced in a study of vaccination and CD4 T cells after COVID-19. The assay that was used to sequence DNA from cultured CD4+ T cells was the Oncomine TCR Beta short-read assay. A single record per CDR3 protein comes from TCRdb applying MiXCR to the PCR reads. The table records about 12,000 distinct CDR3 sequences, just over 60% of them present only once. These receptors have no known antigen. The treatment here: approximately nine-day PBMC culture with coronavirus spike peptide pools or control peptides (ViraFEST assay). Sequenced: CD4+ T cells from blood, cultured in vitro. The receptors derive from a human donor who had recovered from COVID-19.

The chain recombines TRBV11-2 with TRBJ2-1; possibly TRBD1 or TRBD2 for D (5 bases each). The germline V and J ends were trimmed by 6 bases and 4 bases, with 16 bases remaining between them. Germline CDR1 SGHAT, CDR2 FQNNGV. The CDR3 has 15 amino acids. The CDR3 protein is CASRRPGTNYNEQFF. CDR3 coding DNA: TGTGCCAGCAGGCGCCCCGGGACCAATTACAATGAGCAGTTCTTC.

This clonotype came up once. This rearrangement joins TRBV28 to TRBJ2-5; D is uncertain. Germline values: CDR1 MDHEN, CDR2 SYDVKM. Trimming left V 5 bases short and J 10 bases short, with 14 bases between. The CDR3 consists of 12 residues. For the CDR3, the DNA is TGTGCCAGCAGTCCCCCGGCACAAATCCAGTACTTC. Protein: CASSPPAQIQYF. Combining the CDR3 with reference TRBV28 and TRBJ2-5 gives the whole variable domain DVKVTQSSRYLVKRTGEKVFLECVQDMDHENMFWYRQDPGLGLRLIYFSYDVKMKEKGDIPEGYSVSREKKERFSLILESASTNQTSMYLCASSPPAQIQYFGPGTRLLVL.

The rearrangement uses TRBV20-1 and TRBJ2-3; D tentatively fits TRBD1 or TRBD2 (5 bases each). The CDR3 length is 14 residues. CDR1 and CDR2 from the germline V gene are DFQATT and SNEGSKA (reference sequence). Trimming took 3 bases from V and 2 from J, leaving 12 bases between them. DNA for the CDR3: TGCAGTGCTAGGGGGCCGGGGAACACAGATACGCAGTATTTT. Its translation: CSARGPGNTDTQYF.

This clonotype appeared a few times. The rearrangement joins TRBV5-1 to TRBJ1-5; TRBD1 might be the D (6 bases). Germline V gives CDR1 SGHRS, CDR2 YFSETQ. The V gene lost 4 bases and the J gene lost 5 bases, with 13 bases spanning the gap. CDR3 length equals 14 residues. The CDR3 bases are TGCGCCAGCAGCCTGACAGGCCCGCATCAGCCCCAGCATTTT. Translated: CASSLTGPHQPQHF.

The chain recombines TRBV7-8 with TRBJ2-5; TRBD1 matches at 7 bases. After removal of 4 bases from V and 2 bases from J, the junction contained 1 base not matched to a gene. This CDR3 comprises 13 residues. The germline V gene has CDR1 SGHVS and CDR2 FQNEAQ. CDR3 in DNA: TGTGCCAGCAGCTGGGGACAGCAAGAGACCCAGTACTTC. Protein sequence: CASSWGQQETQYF.

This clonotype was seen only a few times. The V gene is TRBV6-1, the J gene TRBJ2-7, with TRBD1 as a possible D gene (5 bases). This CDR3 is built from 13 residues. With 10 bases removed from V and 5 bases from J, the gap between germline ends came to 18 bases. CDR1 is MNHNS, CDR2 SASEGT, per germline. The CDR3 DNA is TGTGCCACCGGTAGGGGTCAAAACAACGAGCAGTACTTC. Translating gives CATGRGQNNEQYF.

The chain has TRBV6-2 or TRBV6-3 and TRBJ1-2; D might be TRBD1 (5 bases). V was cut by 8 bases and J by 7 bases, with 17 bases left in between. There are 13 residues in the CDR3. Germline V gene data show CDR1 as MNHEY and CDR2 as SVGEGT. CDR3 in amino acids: CASGVRESSGYTF. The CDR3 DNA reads TGTGCCAGCGGGGTCAGGGAAAGTTCTGGCTACACCTTC.

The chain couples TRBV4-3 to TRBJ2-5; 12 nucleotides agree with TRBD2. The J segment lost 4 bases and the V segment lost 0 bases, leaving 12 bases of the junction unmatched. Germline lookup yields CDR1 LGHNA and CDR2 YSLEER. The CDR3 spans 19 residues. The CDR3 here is CASSQDLSLAGGPIETQYF. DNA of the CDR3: TGCGCCAGCAGCCAAGATCTGTCGCTAGCGGGAGGGCCTATAGAGACCCAGTACTTC.

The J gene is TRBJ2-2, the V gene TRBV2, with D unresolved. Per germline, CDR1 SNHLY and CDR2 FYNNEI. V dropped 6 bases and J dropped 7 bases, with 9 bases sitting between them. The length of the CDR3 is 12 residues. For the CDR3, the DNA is TGTGCCAGCAGCCGTCGAGACGGGGAGCTGTTTTTT. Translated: CASSRRDGELFF.

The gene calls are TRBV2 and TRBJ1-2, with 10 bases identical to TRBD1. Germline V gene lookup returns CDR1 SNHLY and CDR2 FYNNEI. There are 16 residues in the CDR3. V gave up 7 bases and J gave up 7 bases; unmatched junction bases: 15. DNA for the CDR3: TGTGCCAGCACTATCCTGGACAGGGGGTCACGTACTGGCTACACCTTC. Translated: CASTILDRGSRTGYTF.

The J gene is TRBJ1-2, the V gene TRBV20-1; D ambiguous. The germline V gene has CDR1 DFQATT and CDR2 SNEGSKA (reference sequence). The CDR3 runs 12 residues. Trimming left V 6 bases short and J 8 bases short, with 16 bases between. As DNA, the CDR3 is TGCAGTGCCCCACACTCCTATAACGGCTACACCTTC. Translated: CSAPHSYNGYTF.

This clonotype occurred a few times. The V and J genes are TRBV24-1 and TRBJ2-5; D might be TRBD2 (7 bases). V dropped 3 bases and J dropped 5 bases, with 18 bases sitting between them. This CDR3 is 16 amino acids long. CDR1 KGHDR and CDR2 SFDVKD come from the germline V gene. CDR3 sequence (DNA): TGTGCCACCAGTGATGGTCTCAGGGGCGGGGGTGAGACCCAGTACTTC. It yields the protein CATSDGLRGGGETQYF.

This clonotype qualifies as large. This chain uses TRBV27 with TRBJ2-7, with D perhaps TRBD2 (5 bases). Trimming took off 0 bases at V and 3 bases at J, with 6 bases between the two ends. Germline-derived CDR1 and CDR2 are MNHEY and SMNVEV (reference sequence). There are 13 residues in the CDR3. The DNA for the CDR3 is TGTGCCAGCAGTTTATCCGGGGTCTACGAGCAGTACTTC. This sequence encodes CASSLSGVYEQYF.

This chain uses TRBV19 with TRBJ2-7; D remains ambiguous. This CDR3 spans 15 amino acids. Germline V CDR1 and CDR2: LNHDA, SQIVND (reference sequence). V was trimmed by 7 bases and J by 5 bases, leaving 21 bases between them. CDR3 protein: CASTRTPDGWDEQYF. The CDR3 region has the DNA TGTGCCAGTACCAGAACCCCGGACGGGTGGGACGAGCAGTACTTC.

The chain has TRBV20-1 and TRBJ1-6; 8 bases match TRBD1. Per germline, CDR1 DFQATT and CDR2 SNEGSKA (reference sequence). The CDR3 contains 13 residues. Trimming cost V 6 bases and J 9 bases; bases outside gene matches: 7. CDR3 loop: CSAKAGGVSPLHF. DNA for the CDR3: TGCAGTGCCAAGGCAGGGGGCGTTTCACCCCTCCACTTT.

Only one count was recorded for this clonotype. This chain's CDR3 is CSASPKETQYF. CDR3 nucleotide sequence: TGCAGTGCTAGCCCTAAAGAGACCCAGTACTTC. This chain links TRBV20-1 with TRBJ2-5; D remains unclear. The ends were cut back, 3 bases at V and 3 bases at J, with 5 bases in the middle. CDR3 length: 11 amino acids. Per the germline V gene, CDR1 is DFQATT and CDR2 is SNEGSKA (reference sequence).

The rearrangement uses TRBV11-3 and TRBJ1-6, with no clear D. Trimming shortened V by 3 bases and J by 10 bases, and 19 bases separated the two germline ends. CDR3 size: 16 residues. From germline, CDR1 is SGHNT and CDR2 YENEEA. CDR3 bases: TGTGCCAGCAGCTTTGGACCGAACCAGTTCATCTCACCCCTCCACTTT. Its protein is CASSFGPNQFISPLHF.

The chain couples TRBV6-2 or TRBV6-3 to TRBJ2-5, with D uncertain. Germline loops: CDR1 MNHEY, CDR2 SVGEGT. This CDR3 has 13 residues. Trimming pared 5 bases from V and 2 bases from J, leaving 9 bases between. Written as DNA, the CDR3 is TGTGCCAGCAGTGTGATACTACAAGAGACCCAGTACTTC. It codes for CASSVILQETQYF.

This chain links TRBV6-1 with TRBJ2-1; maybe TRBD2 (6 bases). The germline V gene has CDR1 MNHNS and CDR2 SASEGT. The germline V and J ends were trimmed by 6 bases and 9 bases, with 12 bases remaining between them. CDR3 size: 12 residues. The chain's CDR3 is CASSSAGSEQFF. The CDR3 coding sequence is TGTGCCAGCAGCTCCGCGGGGTCTGAGCAGTTCTTC.

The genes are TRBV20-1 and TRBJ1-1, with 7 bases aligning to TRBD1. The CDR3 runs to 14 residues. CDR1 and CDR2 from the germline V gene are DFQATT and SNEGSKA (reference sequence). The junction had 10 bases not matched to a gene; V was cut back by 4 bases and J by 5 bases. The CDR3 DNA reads TGCAGTGCTACCCAGGGGGAAGGGAGAACTGAAGCTTTCTTT. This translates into CSATQGEGRTEAFF.

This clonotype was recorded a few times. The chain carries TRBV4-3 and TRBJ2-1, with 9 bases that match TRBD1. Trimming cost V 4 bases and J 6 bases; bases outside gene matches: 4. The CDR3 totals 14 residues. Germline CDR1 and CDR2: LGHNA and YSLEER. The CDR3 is CASSPGQGINEQFF. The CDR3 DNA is TGCGCCAGCAGCCCGGGACAGGGAATCAATGAGCAGTTCTTC.

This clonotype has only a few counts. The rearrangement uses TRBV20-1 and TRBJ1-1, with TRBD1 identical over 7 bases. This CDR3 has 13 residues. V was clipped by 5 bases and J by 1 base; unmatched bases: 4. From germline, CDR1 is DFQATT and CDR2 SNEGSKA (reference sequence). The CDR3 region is CSAQRDRNTEAFF. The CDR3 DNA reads TGCAGTGCTCAGAGGGACAGGAACACTGAAGCTTTCTTT.

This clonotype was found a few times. The CDR3 region has the DNA TGCGCCAGCAGCCAAGATCTAGATCAGCCCCAGCATTTT. As protein: CASSQDLDQPQHF. The chain recombines TRBV4-3 with TRBJ1-5; D unclear. Per germline, CDR1 LGHNA and CDR2 YSLEER. V was cut by 0 bases and J by 5 bases, with 5 bases left in between. This CDR3 spans 13 amino acids.

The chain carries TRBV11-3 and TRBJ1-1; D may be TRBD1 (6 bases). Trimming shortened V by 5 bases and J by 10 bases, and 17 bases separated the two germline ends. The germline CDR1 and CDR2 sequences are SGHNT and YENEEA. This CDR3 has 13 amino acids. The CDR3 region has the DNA TGTGCCAGCAGCGAGAATACACAGGGACGAGCTTTCTTT. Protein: CASSENTQGRAFF. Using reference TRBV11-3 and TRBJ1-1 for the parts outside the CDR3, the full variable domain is EAGVVQSPRYKIIEKKQPVAFWCNPISGHNTLYWYLQNLGQGPELLIRYENEEAVDDSQLPKDRFSAERLKGVDSTLKIQPAELGDSAVYLCASSENTQGRAFFGQGTRLTVV.

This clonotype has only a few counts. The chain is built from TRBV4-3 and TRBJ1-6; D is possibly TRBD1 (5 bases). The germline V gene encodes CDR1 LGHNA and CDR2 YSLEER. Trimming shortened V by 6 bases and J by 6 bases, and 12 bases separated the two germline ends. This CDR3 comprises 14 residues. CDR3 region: CASSPRQLNSPLHF. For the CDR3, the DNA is TGCGCCAGCAGTCCGAGACAGCTTAATTCACCCCTCCACTTT.